Listed below are T cell receptor beta chains from one sample, sequenced in a study of naive and memory T cell subsets. TCRdb used MiXCR to reprocess the UMI-ligation and nested PCR reads, holding one entry per CDR3 protein. The top ten hold approximately 0.87% of the sample, which has 100,000 to 150,000 distinct CDR3 sequences, around 35% seen once. The sequenced sample was central memory CD4+ T cells from blood. Receptors originate from a human donor in good health. The CDR3 runs from the conserved cysteine through the conserved F or W. A D gene is named only where the DNA matches it firmly. A row's size may be missing; if present it is once, few, many or a size class.

>TRBD2|TRBV20-1|TRBJ2-2|few
CSARDGREEVELFF
TGCAGTGCTAGAGATGGGCGGGAGGAGGTGGAGCTGTTTTTT
>TRBD1|TRBV29-1|TRBJ2-7|.
CSVEGQGTYEQYF
TGCAGCGTTGAAGGACAGGGTACCTACGAGCAGTACTTC
>.|TRBV4-1|TRBJ2-4|few
CASGRGDIQYF
TGCGCCAGCGGCCGGGGCGACATTCAGTACTTC
>.|TRBV13|TRBJ2-2|few
CASSPRGNTGELFF
TGTGCCAGCAGCCCAAGGGGGAACACCGGGGAGCTGTTTTTT
>.|TRBV29-1|TRBJ2-7|few
CSVEFLDEQYF
TGCAGCGTTGAATTCCTGGACGAGCAGTACTTC
>TRBD1|TRBV6-5|TRBJ2-7|few
CASSRSNRGSYEQYF
TGTGCCAGCAGCCGGTCGAACAGGGGCTCCTACGAGCAGTACTTC
>.|TRBV15|TRBJ2-1|.
CATSRKTGYNEQFF
TGTGCCACCAGCAGAAAGACAGGCTACAATGAGCAGTTCTTC
>.|TRBV20-1|TRBJ2-7|few
CSASYFSGDEQYF
TGCAGTGCTAGTTATTTTTCCGGGGACGAGCAGTACTTC
>.|TRBV20-1|TRBJ2-7|few
CSAASGLAMNEQYF
TGCAGTGCTGCCTCGGGACTGGCAATGAACGAGCAGTACTTC
>TRBD2|TRBV20-1|TRBJ2-3|.
CSARGVGTSATDTQYF
TGCAGTGCTAGAGGAGTAGGGACTAGCGCCACAGATACGCAGTATTTT
>TRBD2|TRBV7-8|TRBJ2-3|.
CASSLGLAGVYTDTQYF
TGTGCCAGCAGCTTAGGCCTAGCGGGAGTGTACACAGATACGCAGTATTTT
>.|TRBV30|TRBJ1-5|.
CAWSAPTWGNQPQHF
TGTGCCTGGAGTGCGCCAACGTGGGGCAATCAGCCCCAGCATTTT
>.|TRBV3-1|TRBJ2-7|.
CASSFRSGLTYEQYF
TGTGCCAGCAGCTTTCGGTCGGGGTTGACCTACGAGCAGTACTTC
>.|TRBV20-1|TRBJ2-2|.
CSASRSGRPGELFF
TGCAGTGCTAGCAGGTCGGGCCGACCCGGGGAGCTGTTTTTT
>TRBD2|TRBV7-3|TRBJ2-1|.
CASSLGGRANNEQFF
TGTGCCAGCAGCTTAGGCGGGAGGGCCAACAATGAGCAGTTCTTC
>.|TRBV5-4|TRBJ1-1|.
CASSPAGTEARKAFF
TGTGCCAGCAGTCCAGCCGGGACTGAGGCCCGAAAAGCTTTCTTT
>.|TRBV20-1|TRBJ2-7|.
CSASHEYEQYF
TGCAGTGCTAGTCATGAATACGAGCAGTACTTC
>TRBD1|TRBV5-5|TRBJ2-3|.
CASSWGQGMSTDTQYF
TGTGCCAGCAGCTGGGGACAGGGTATGAGCACAGATACGCAGTATTTT
>.|TRBV12-3/TRBV12-4|TRBJ2-1|.
CASSFRREGEQFF
TGTGCCAGCAGTTTTAGGAGGGAAGGCGAGCAGTTCTTC
>TRBD1|TRBV3-1|TRBJ2-1|.
CASSIRDRIRKDNEQFF
TGTGCCAGCAGCATCCGGGACAGGATACGGAAGGATAATGAGCAGTTCTTC
>.|TRBV30|TRBJ2-7|.
CAWSTGPYEQYF
TGTGCCTGGAGTACAGGCCCCTACGAGCAGTACTTC
>TRBD2|TRBV20-1|TRBJ2-1|.
CSARGLAGVRYEQFF
TGCAGTGCTAGAGGGTTAGCGGGAGTTCGCTATGAGCAGTTCTTC
>.|TRBV29-1|TRBJ1-2|many
CSVVIGVTGYTF
TGCAGCGTCGTAATAGGAGTGACTGGCTACACCTTC
>.|TRBV12-3/TRBV12-4|TRBJ2-1|.
CASSLGLGQGTDEQFF
TGTGCCAGCAGTTTAGGCTTAGGGCAGGGCACCGATGAGCAGTTCTTC
>.|TRBV29-1|TRBJ1-1|.
CSVRDAEAFF
TGCAGCGTCAGAGACGCTGAAGCTTTCTTT
>.|TRBV6-5|TRBJ1-1|.
CATNNNPVVRVVGTEAFF
TGTGCCACAAATAATAACCCCGTGGTCAGGGTGGTAGGCACTGAAGCTTTCTTT
>TRBD1|TRBV7-9|TRBJ2-5|few
CASSFRTGGLQETQYF
TGTGCCAGCAGCTTCCGGACAGGGGGCCTGCAAGAGACCCAGTACTTC
>.|TRBV4-3|TRBJ2-1|.
CASSQEMGNSEQFF
TGCGCCAGCAGCCAAGAGATGGGGAACAGTGAGCAGTTCTTC
>TRBD1|TRBV7-9|TRBJ2-7|many
CASSGTGKTYEQYF
TGTGCCAGCAGTGGGACAGGGAAAACCTACGAGCAGTACTTC
>.|TRBV5-1|TRBJ2-1|few
CASSLGGVRDNEQFF
TGCGCCAGCAGCTTGGGCGGAGTACGGGACAATGAGCAGTTCTTC
>.|TRBV7-2|TRBJ2-1|few
CASSLDGGRRHNEQFF
TGTGCCAGCAGCTTAGATGGGGGGCGGAGGCACAATGAGCAGTTCTTC
>TRBD1|TRBV7-8|TRBJ1-5|many
CASSLDRGTESSAQHF
TGTGCCAGCAGCTTAGATAGAGGGACAGAATCCTCGGCCCAGCATTTT
>.|TRBV2|TRBJ1-5|.
CASTLLGRNQPQHF
TGTGCCAGCACTCTCTTGGGGCGCAATCAGCCCCAGCATTTT
>.|TRBV7-2|TRBJ2-1|many
CASRSAKDNEQFF
TGTGCCAGCAGGTCGGCCAAAGACAATGAGCAGTTCTTC
>.|TRBV20-1|TRBJ1-6|.
CSARMRRQGRNSPLHF
TGCAGTGCTAGGATGAGACGGCAGGGGAGAAATTCACCCCTCCACTTT
>.|TRBV29-1|TRBJ2-1|.
CSVEEGYRRLNEQFF
TGCAGCGTTGAAGAGGGATACCGGCGACTCAATGAGCAGTTCTTC
>.|TRBV20-1|TRBJ1-1|.
CSARVKLGNTEAFF
TGCAGTGCTAGGGTCAAACTGGGGAACACTGAAGCTTTCTTT
>TRBD2|TRBV20-1|TRBJ2-1|.
CSARSSGGLDNEQFF
TGCAGTGCTAGATCGAGCGGGGGGTTGGACAATGAGCAGTTCTTC
>.|TRBV28|TRBJ1-1|.
CASSARGQNTEAFF
TGTGCCAGCAGTGCCCGGGGTCAGAACACTGAAGCTTTCTTT
>TRBD1|TRBV5-1|TRBJ1-1|.
CASSGRQGGRNTEAFF
TGCGCCAGCAGCGGAAGACAGGGTGGTAGGAACACTGAAGCTTTCTTT
>TRBD2|TRBV10-3|TRBJ2-3|.
CAISESGGRRSTDTQYF
TGTGCCATCAGTGAGTCGGGCGGGAGGAGGAGCACAGATACGCAGTATTTT
>TRBD2|TRBV20-1|TRBJ2-3|.
CSASSSRLAGVETQYF
TGCAGTGCTAGTTCTTCTCGGCTAGCGGGAGTGGAGACGCAGTATTTT
>.|TRBV20-1|TRBJ2-1|many
CSARFGSRYNEQFF
TGCAGTGCCAGATTTGGAAGCCGATACAATGAGCAGTTCTTC
>.|TRBV3-1|TRBJ2-5|.
CASSQLDLSSLHF
TGTGCCAGCAGCCAATTAGACCTCAGCTCCTTGCACTTC